This TCR beta chain was identified during a study of T-cell memory formation after mild COVID-19. In germline, CDR1 is SGHTA, CDR2 FQGNSA. CDR3 size: 16 residues. The ends were cut back, 0 bases at V and 4 bases at J, with 14 bases in the middle. In its sample, this clonotype was seen a few times. In TCRdb, the 5' RACE reads were re-called with MiXCR into one record per CDR3 protein. The sample has around 500,000 distinct CDR3 sequences, 15% to 20% seen once; the top ten hold about 12%. The clonotype comes from an adult woman who had mild COVID-19 (a few samples of this study predate the infection). Cell type and time point are not known. Sequenced sample: PBMCs or a T cell subset sorted from them (not recorded which). The V call is TRBV7-2, the J call TRBJ2-3; tentatively, D is TRBD2 (5 bases). In nucleotides, the CDR3 is TGTGCCAGCAGCTTAGCTCGGGCGGGCGGACCAGATACGCAGTATTTT. Translating gives CASSLARAGGPDTQYF.